The 17 T cell receptor beta chains below were found in one sample sequenced in a study of T cells in Graves' hyperthyroidism and ophthalmopathy. Amplified regions were TCR beta CDR3 sequences from RNA transcripts. HTBI primers were the set used in a first-round RT-PCR of the TCR CDR3. TCRdb itself ran the multiplex PCR reads through MiXCR, one entry per CDR3 protein. The data hold 500,000 or so distinct CDR3 sequences, with about 15% observed a single time. Sequencing used blood. These receptors all stem from a woman aged 30 to 39 with Graves' ophthalmopathy.

As regards this clonotype: This clone may be a read error of a much larger clone one base away. V and J are TRBV18 and TRBJ2-7; TRBD2 matches 7 bases. The length of the CDR3 is 14 residues. With V trimmed by 5 bases and J by 9 bases, 13 bases remained unmatched. Germline V gives CDR1 KGHSH, CDR2 LQKENI. The DNA for the CDR3 is TGTGCCAGCTCAACGGGAGCGGGAAGGAACGGGCAGTACTTC. Protein sequence: CASSTGAGRNGQYF.

The table lists this clonotype with many counts. The chain links TRBV28 to TRBJ1-5; D is ambiguous. V gave up 5 bases and J gave up 3 bases, with 11 bases separating them. The germline V gene has CDR1 MDHEN and CDR2 SYDVKM. This CDR3 is built from 14 residues. The CDR3 coding sequence is TGTGCCAGCAGTCCCCCAGGTCCCAATCAGCCCCAGCATTTT. It codes for CASSPPGPNQPQHF.

This clonotype was counted many times. The V and J genes are TRBV18 and TRBJ2-1; D is unresolved. The V end lost 2 bases, the J end lost 9 bases, and 5 bases lay between the germline ends. There are 11 residues in the CDR3. The germline V gene has CDR1 KGHSH and CDR2 LQKENI. CDR3: CASSPGPEQFF. The CDR3 bases are TGTGCCAGCTCACCAGGGCCTGAGCAGTTCTTC.

This clonotype came up many times. This chain uses TRBV27 with TRBJ1-5; D is undetermined. The CDR3 length is 22 residues. CDR1 MNHEY and CDR2 SMNVEV come from the germline V gene (reference sequence). V gave up 0 bases and J gave up 3 bases, with 30 bases separating them. In nucleotides, the CDR3 is TGTGCCAGCAGTTTATCGTCCCCAGGTCGTGGTATGATATTCGCTCCCAATCAGCCCCAGCATTTT. It translates to CASSLSSPGRGMIFAPNQPQHF.

This clonotype was observed a handful of times. J is TRBJ1-4 and V is TRBV27, with D possibly being TRBD1 (6 bases). V shed 5 bases and J shed 5 bases, with 21 bases lying between them. Looked up from germline, CDR1 is MNHEY and CDR2 is SMNVEV (reference sequence). The CDR3 has 17 amino acids. This chain's CDR3 is CASSPTSVQGGNEKLFF. For the CDR3, the DNA is TGTGCCAGCAGTCCAACGTCTGTACAGGGCGGGAATGAAAAACTGTTTTTT.

This rearrangement joins TRBV6-1 to TRBJ1-5; possibly TRBD1 for D (5 bases). Trimming cost V 3 bases and J 5 bases, with 8 bases left between them. CDR1 is MNHNS and CDR2 is SASEGT in the germline V gene. This CDR3 contains 13 residues. The CDR3 DNA reads TGTGCCAGCAGTGAGATAGGGGATCAGCCCCAGCATTTT. This translates into CASSEIGDQPQHF.

This clonotype was observed a few times. The chain couples TRBV7-6 to TRBJ1-1; D is undetermined. The CDR3 runs 16 residues. Germline assignment: CDR1 SGHVS and CDR2 FNYEAQ. Between the trimmed V and J ends, which lost 0 bases and 1 base, there was a span of 12 bases. CDR3 nucleotide sequence: TGTGCCAGCAGCTTAGCCCCCTGGTCGGGGAACACTGAAGCTTTCTTT. Its translation is CASSLAPWSGNTEAFF.

This clonotype was seen ten or more times. The chain carries TRBV28 and TRBJ2-5; TRBD1 aligns across 8 bases. CDR1 MDHEN and CDR2 SYDVKM come from the germline V gene. The V and J ends lost 3 bases and 3 bases, in that order; junction bases with no gene match: 6. The CDR3 is 15 residues long. The CDR3 here is CASSLTGAKEETQYF. For the CDR3, the DNA is TGTGCCAGCAGTTTGACAGGGGCAAAAGAAGAGACCCAGTACTTC.

There are many counts of this clonotype. The rearrangement joins TRBV18 to TRBJ2-1, with 8 bases that match TRBD2. The CDR3 is made up of 15 amino acids. The junction had 5 bases not matched to a gene; V was cut back by 3 bases and J by 4 bases. CDR1 is KGHSH and CDR2 is LQKENI in the germline V gene. Written as DNA, the CDR3 is TGTGCCAGCTCACCGCGGACTAGCAGATACAATGAGCAGTTCTTC. Translated, it gives CASSPRTSRYNEQFF. The complete variable domain, with remaining parts taken from reference TRBV18 and TRBJ2-1, reads NAGVMQNPRHLVRRRGQEARLRCSPMKGHSHVYWYRQLPEEGLKFMVYLQKENIIDESGMPKERFSAEFPKEGPSILRIQQVVRGDSAAYFCASSPRTSRYNEQFFGPGTRLTVL.

The rearrangement uses TRBV20-1 and TRBJ1-5, with a possible D match to TRBD1 (5 bases). Trimming removed 4 bases from V and 0 bases from J, with 7 bases in between. This CDR3 region has 13 residues. Germline CDR1 is DFQATT and CDR2 is SNEGSKA (reference sequence). CDR3 region: CSATGHSNQPQHF. Written as DNA, the CDR3 is TGCAGTGCTACCGGACATAGCAATCAGCCCCAGCATTTT.

Remarks on this clonotype: Possible read error: a much larger clone is one base away. The CDR3 loop is CAISESPFRLAKRGNEQFF. CDR3 nucleotide sequence: TGTGCCATCAGTGAGTCTCCCTTCCGACTAGCGAAGAGGGGCAATGAGCAGTTCTTC. The rearrangement links TRBV10-3 to TRBJ2-1; 8 bases are a match to TRBD2. Germline V gene lookup returns CDR1 ENHRY and CDR2 SYGVKD. This CDR3 has 19 amino acids. V trimming: 0 bases; J trimming: 6 bases; junction bases outside the gene matches: 16.

This clonotype was seen more than once but under ten times. The chain employs TRBV4-3 and TRBJ1-5; TRBD1 might be the D (6 bases). The V gene lost 0 bases and the J gene lost 9 bases, with 18 bases spanning the gap. This CDR3 region has 16 residues. CDR1 and CDR2 from the germline V gene are LGHNA and YSLEER. CDR3 region: CASSQEVGQWGWPQHF. For the CDR3, the DNA is TGCGCCAGCAGCCAAGAGGTAGGACAGTGGGGATGGCCCCAGCATTTT.

In this sample, this clonotype turned up a few times. This may stem from a read error, because a much larger clone lies one nucleotide away. The chain couples TRBV2 to TRBJ2-3, with 10 bases lining up with TRBD2. The length of the CDR3 is 17 residues. Germline loops: CDR1 SNHLY, CDR2 FYNNEI. CDR3 nucleotides: TGTGCCAGCAGTGAAATTAGCGGGAGGCCTAGCATAGATACGCAGTATTTT. Translation gives CASSEISGRPSIDTQYF.

There are many counts of this clonotype. V usage is TRBV3-1 and J usage is TRBJ2-7; 8 nucleotides agree with TRBD1. This CDR3 is 13 amino acids long. Germline values: CDR1 LGHDT, CDR2 YNNKEL (reference sequence). The V gene end was trimmed by 3 bases and the J gene end by 4 bases; junction bases not matched to a gene: 2. CDR3 sequence: CASSHRTGYEQYF. The CDR3 DNA sequence: TGTGCCAGCAGCCACCGGACAGGGTACGAGCAGTACTTC.

This clonotype has a count of ten or more. V and J are TRBV28 and TRBJ2-1; D is ambiguous. Germline V gives CDR1 MDHEN, CDR2 SYDVKM. This CDR3 spans 15 amino acids. Trimming stripped 7 bases from V and 2 bases from J, with 15 bases between. The CDR3 protein is CASTEVAAAYNEQFF. The DNA for the CDR3 is TGTGCCAGCACCGAAGTGGCGGCAGCCTACAATGAGCAGTTCTTC.

Ten or more counts support this clonotype. The chain couples TRBV10-3 to TRBJ2-3, with a possible D match to TRBD2 (5 bases). V was pared by 6 bases and J by 2 bases, with 9 bases between. CDR1 and CDR2 (germline): ENHRY, SYGVKD. The CDR3 contains 13 residues. For the CDR3, the DNA is TGTGCCATCAGCGACGGGGTCACAGATACGCAGTATTTT. Translation gives CAISDGVTDTQYF.

This clonotype was observed at least ten times. The chain employs TRBV6-1 and TRBJ2-1, with TRBD2 matching 8 bases. The CDR3 totals 16 residues. V dropped 0 bases and J dropped 3; count of bases not matched to a gene: 4. CDR1 is MNHNS, CDR2 SASEGT, per germline. CDR3 sequence: CASSEAVGRVYNEQFF. The CDR3 region has the DNA TGTGCCAGCAGTGAAGCGGTCGGGAGGGTCTACAATGAGCAGTTCTTC.